What follows is one TCR beta chain and its context. The data originate from a study of blood T cell repertoires in COVID-19. Study as a whole: PBMCs, B-cell-depleted T cells, or T cells were the source of the cDNA or gDNA that made up the material.

TCRdb's table, derived via immunoSEQ multiplex PCR, lists solely in-frame clones and lacks some. The sample includes about 46,000 clones, over 70% of them seen just once. Germline CDR1 and CDR2: LGHNA and YNFKEQ. With V trimmed by 0 bases and J by 6 bases, 4 bases remained unmatched. The CDR3 loop spans 15 amino acids. This chain joins TRBV4-2 and TRBJ2-7; the match to TRBD2 covers 11 bases. The sequenced sample was peripheral blood. The TCR originated in a human donor in a cohort sampled during active COVID-19. The CDR3: CASSQEPSGRFEQYF. CDR3 in DNA: TGTGCCAGCAGCCAAGAGCCTAGCGGGAGGTTCGAGCAGTACTTC.